These 26 T cell receptor beta chains were all obtained from the same sample, sequenced in a study of beta chain features in type 1 diabetes listed by TCRdb under 2018. Libraries came from the immunoSEQ multiplex PCR assay. All of the isolated RNA was reverse transcribed with the High Capacity cDNA Reverse Transcription Kit, so expressed TCRB transcripts were sequenced. Held by TCRdb, this immuneACCESS table contains in-frame sequences only and omits some clones. Under half of the omission traces to an unresolved V gene where checked; the cause of the rest is unknown. The sample table contains 130,000 to 150,000 clones; only one count was recorded for about 44% of them. 0.42% of the sample lies in the top ten. Sequenced input: Tregs from blood. In the paper's terms, the cell subset or site label means: regulatory CD4+ T cells. All receptors derive from a man between 18 and 29 years old in good health.

The chain couples TRBV30 to TRBJ1-1; 7 bases match TRBD1. The CDR3 is 11 residues long. Germline V gives CDR1 GTSNPN, CDR2 SVGIG (reference sequence). Trimming cost V 7 bases and J 7 bases; bases outside gene matches: 6. The CDR3 is CAFQRTGEAFF. CDR3 nucleotides: TGTGCCTTCCAGAGGACAGGTGAAGCTTTCTTT.

This clone was seen more than once but under ten times. One end of the junction is discordant with germline, which a read error may explain. This specimen includes other DNA sequences encoding the same CDR3. CDR3 DNA: TGTGCCAGCAGCTTAACTTTGGACAGCTACTATGGCTACACCTTC. Its protein product is CASSLTLDSYYGYTF. The chain recombines TRBV5-1 with TRBJ1-2; possible D gene TRBD1, 6 bases. This CDR3 is 15 amino acids long. CDR1 SGHRS and CDR2 YFSETQ come from the germline V gene.

This clone was found a few times. The chain links TRBV2 to TRBJ1-1; no clear D. V was shortened by 4 bases and J by 0 bases, with 6 bases between the two germline ends. The CDR3 covers 13 residues. Per the germline V gene, CDR1 is SNHLY and CDR2 is FYNNEI. The CDR3 nucleotides are TGTGCCAGCAGTGCACAGATGAACACTGAAGCTTTCTTT. Protein: CASSAQMNTEAFF. Supplemented by reference TRBV2 and TRBJ1-1, the full variable domain reads EPEVTQTPSHQVTQMGQEVILRCVPISNHLYFYWYRQILGQKVEFLVSFYNNEISEKSEIFDDQFSVERPDGSNFTLKIRSTKLEDSAMYFCASSAQMNTEAFFGQGTRLTVV.

This clone was seen only a few times. The chain has TRBV7-2 and TRBJ2-1; D not resolved. CDR3 length equals 14 residues. V lost 1 base, J lost 6 bases, and 10 bases lay in between. The V gene's germline CDR1 is SGHTA and CDR2 FQGNSA. CDR3 region: CASSLVSSSNEQFF. In DNA, the CDR3 is TGTGCCAGCAGCTTAGTGTCATCCAGCAATGAGCAGTTCTTC. Full variable domain (remainder filled in from reference TRBV7-2 and TRBJ2-1): GAGVSQSPSNKVTEKGKDVELRCDPISGHTALYWYRQSLGQGLEFLIYFQGNSAPDKSGLPSDRFSAERTGGSVSTLTIQRTQQEDSAVYLCASSLVSSSNEQFFGPGTRLTVL.

This clone appeared once. The chain uses TRBV29-1 and TRBJ2-7; a possible D gene is TRBD1 (6 bases). Germline CDR1 and CDR2: SQVTM and ANQGSEA. The CDR3 extends over 14 amino acids. V lost 0 bases and J lost 2, with 11 bases in between. Here the CDR3 reads CSVEDPGTPYEQYF. In nucleotides, the CDR3 is TGCAGCGTTGAAGATCCAGGGACACCCTACGAGCAGTACTTC.

The genes are TRBV19 and TRBJ2-5; 8 bases agree with TRBD1. The V gene end was trimmed by 6 bases and the J gene end by 2 bases; junction bases not matched to a gene: 14. CDR1 is LNHDA and CDR2 is SQIVND in the germline V gene (reference sequence). The CDR3 loop spans 17 amino acids. The CDR3 bases are TGTGCCAGTAGATTGGAACCGGACAGGGCCGTACAAGAGACCCAGTACTTC. As protein: CASRLEPDRAVQETQYF. Full variable domain (remainder filled in from reference TRBV19 and TRBJ2-5): DGGITQSPKYLFRKEGQNVTLSCEQNLNHDAMYWYRQDPGQGLRLIYYSQIVNDFQKGDIAEGYSVSREKKESFPLTVTSAQKNPTAFYLCASRLEPDRAVQETQYFGPGTRLLVL.

The rearrangement links TRBV5-1 to TRBJ2-3; tentative D call: TRBD2 (6 bases). Germline V CDR1 and CDR2: SGHRS, YFSETQ. V dropped 4 bases and J dropped 2 bases, with 14 bases sitting between them. This CDR3 is 15 amino acids long. CDR3 region: CASSAGRIYTDTQYF. Written as DNA, the CDR3 is TGCGCCAGCAGCGCGGGACGAATATACACAGATACGCAGTATTTT.

This sequence joins TRBV2 and TRBJ1-3; 7 positions agree with TRBD1. Per germline, CDR1 SNHLY and CDR2 FYNNEI. CDR3 length: 17 residues. V dropped 5 bases and J dropped 0; count of bases not matched to a gene: 10. CDR3 sequence: CASSSRGQLFSGNTIYF. As DNA, the CDR3 is TGTGCCAGCAGTTCCCGGGGACAGCTATTCTCTGGAAACACCATATATTTT.

The chain has TRBV19 and TRBJ1-2; 7 bases agree with TRBD1. Germline CDR1 reads LNHDA; CDR2 reads SQIVND (reference sequence). Trimming removed 4 bases from V and 6 bases from J; junction bases left unmatched: 11. The CDR3 length is 15 residues. CDR3 bases: TGTGCCAGTAGTACCCTGCCGGGACAGCGAAATGGCTACACCTTC. This gives the protein CASSTLPGQRNGYTF.

The chain links TRBV6-5 to TRBJ2-7; a weak D match, TRBD1 (5 bases). Germline CDR1 MNHEY, CDR2 SVGAGI. The CDR3 spans 14 residues. Trimming left V 4 bases short and J 0 bases short, with 10 bases between. The chain's CDR3 is CASSLRGLSYEQYF. The CDR3 DNA reads TGTGCCAGCAGTTTAAGGGGCCTCTCCTACGAGCAGTACTTC.

The chain carries TRBV2 and TRBJ1-5, with D hard to call. The CDR3 totals 15 residues. The germline V gene has CDR1 SNHLY and CDR2 FYNNEI. V lost 1 base, J lost 0 bases, and 7 bases lay in between. Here the CDR3 DNA reads TGTGCCAGCAGTGAAGACAGCTTTAGCAATCAGCCCCAGCATTTT. The encoded protein is CASSEDSFSNQPQHF.

This clone was detected only once. The rearrangement links TRBV28 to TRBJ2-4, with no clear D. Deletions cut 2 bases from V and 3 bases from J, with 20 bases between. Germline-derived CDR1 and CDR2 are MDHEN and SYDVKM. The CDR3 covers 18 residues. CDR3 in amino acids: CASSLGQLEWVDKNIQYF. For the CDR3, the DNA is TGTGCCAGCAGTTTAGGTCAGTTGGAGTGGGTTGACAAAAACATTCAGTACTTC.

There are a few counts of this clone. The chain employs TRBV29-1 and TRBJ2-5, with 11 bases aligning to TRBD2. The ends lost 8 bases at V and 2 bases at J; junction bases unmatched: 10. From germline, CDR1 is SQVTM and CDR2 ANQGSEA. The CDR3 loop spans 15 amino acids. CDR3 coding DNA: TGCAGCATAACCGGACTAGCGGGTATACAAGAGACCCAGTACTTC. This codes for CSITGLAGIQETQYF.

This clone was detected a few times. V gene TRBV7-2 combines with J gene TRBJ2-3, with 7 nucleotides matching TRBD1. Germline lookup yields CDR1 SGHTA and CDR2 FQGNSA. J lost 1 base, V lost 3 bases, and 4 bases had no gene match. The length of the CDR3 is 15 residues. The CDR3 bases are TGTGCCAGCAGCTTCTATACAGGGGGCACAGATACGCAGTATTTT. This encodes CASSFYTGGTDTQYF.

This clone was detected a few times. J is TRBJ1-4 and V is TRBV19; D remains ambiguous. Looked up from germline, CDR1 is LNHDA and CDR2 is SQIVND (reference sequence). Trimming left V 7 bases short and J 5 bases short, with 14 bases between. The CDR3 totals 14 residues. CDR3 sequence reads: CASKNWAINEKLFF. The CDR3 DNA reads as TGTGCCAGTAAGAATTGGGCGATAAATGAAAAACTGTTTTTT.

This chain joins TRBV7-9 and TRBJ2-7, with a weak D call TRBD1 (5 bases). The V end lost 5 bases, the J end lost 1 base, and 18 bases lay between the germline ends. Germline lookup yields CDR1 SEHNR and CDR2 FQNEAQ (reference sequence). The CDR3 sequence is 16 residues long. The CDR3 DNA sequence: TGTGCCAGCAGCCCCCCACGCGTAAGGGGTTCCTACGAGCAGTACTTC. The encoded protein is CASSPPRVRGSYEQYF.

The chain uses TRBV5-1 and TRBJ1-5, with TRBD1 as a possible D gene (6 bases). The germline gives CDR1 SGHRS, CDR2 YFSETQ. Trimming removed 4 bases at V and 6 bases at J, with 17 bases between. The CDR3 has 15 residues. The CDR3 loop reads CASSLGAGSPQPQHF. The CDR3, as DNA: TGCGCCAGCAGCCTGGGGGCAGGGTCCCCTCAGCCCCAGCATTTT.

This clone has more than one count but fewer than ten. The chain employs TRBV18 and TRBJ1-5; TRBD1 aligns across 7 bases. Germline lookup yields CDR1 KGHSH and CDR2 LQKENI. This CDR3 contains 14 residues. Trimming removed 3 bases from V and 4 bases from J; junction bases left unmatched: 3. In nucleotides, the CDR3 is TGTGCCAGCTCACCCCTCAGGGGGAATCAGCCCCAGCATTTT. Its protein product is CASSPLRGNQPQHF.

V and J are TRBV5-1 and TRBJ2-1, with D possibly being TRBD2 (5 bases). This CDR3 contains 13 residues. Germline V gene sequence: CDR1 SGHRS, CDR2 YFSETQ. The germline V and J ends were trimmed by 0 bases and 6 bases, with 7 bases remaining between them. CDR3 protein: CASSLGLPNEQFF. Written as DNA, the CDR3 is TGCGCCAGCAGCTTGGGACTACCCAATGAGCAGTTCTTC.

The chain recombines TRBV4-2 with TRBJ2-1, with TRBD2 matching 10 bases. Germline V gene lookup returns CDR1 LGHNA and CDR2 YNFKEQ. The CDR3 sequence is 16 residues long. V was clipped by 0 bases and J by 8 bases; unmatched bases: 7. This CDR3 reads CASSQDRLSGGDEQFF. The CDR3 DNA is TGTGCCAGCAGCCAAGATCGTTTAAGCGGGGGGGATGAGCAGTTCTTC.

This clone was seen a few times. The V gene is TRBV5-6, the J gene TRBJ2-6; no clear D. Trimming stripped 0 bases from V and 0 bases from J, with 7 bases between. Germline V gives CDR1 SGHDT, CDR2 YYEEEE. CDR3 size: 16 residues. The CDR3 coding sequence is TGTGCCAGCAGCTTGGTGGGCAACTCTGGGGCCAACGTCCTGACTTTC. Translation: CASSLVGNSGANVLTF.

The J gene is TRBJ2-7, the V gene TRBV5-6; D uncertain. Trimming took 4 bases from V and 0 from J, leaving 8 bases between them. Germline CDR1 SGHDT, CDR2 YYEEEE. The CDR3 loop spans 13 amino acids. The CDR3 protein is CASSPAPSYEQYF. In nucleotides, the CDR3 is TGTGCCAGCAGCCCAGCGCCCTCCTACGAGCAGTACTTC.

The chain carries TRBV4-2 and TRBJ2-7; 8 nucleotides match TRBD1. The CDR3 length is 14 residues. Germline trimming cut 4 bases from V and 0 bases from J; bases unmatched to any gene: 2. The V gene's germline CDR1 is LGHNA and CDR2 YNFKEQ. CDR3 bases: TGTGCCAGCAGCCGAGACAGGGGCTCCTACGAGCAGTACTTC. It is translated as CASSRDRGSYEQYF.

The chain combines TRBV30 with TRBJ2-5, with TRBD2 identical over 7 bases. The V and J ends lost 1 base and 5 bases, in that order; junction bases with no gene match: 4. The CDR3 is 13 amino acids. Per the germline V gene, CDR1 is GTSNPN and CDR2 is SVGIG (reference sequence). The CDR3 DNA is TGTGCCTGGAGTGGGGCGGGAGTGGAGACCCAGTACTTC. It encodes CAWSGAGVETQYF.

The rearrangement joins TRBV5-1 to TRBJ1-1, with D possibly matching TRBD1 (6 bases). The CDR3 extends over 15 amino acids. V shed 4 bases and J shed 4 bases, with 17 bases lying between them. Looked up from germline, CDR1 is SGHRS and CDR2 is YFSETQ. The CDR3 sequence is CASSLGGGMGTEAFF. The DNA for the CDR3 is TGCGCCAGCAGCCTGGGGGGGGGCATGGGCACTGAAGCTTTCTTT.

This clone is deemed medium-sized. The V and J genes are TRBV7-9 and TRBJ1-4; 7 bases fit TRBD1. From germline, CDR1 is SEHNR and CDR2 FQNEAQ (reference sequence). CDR3 length equals 14 residues. V lost 8 bases and J lost 6; bases outside the gene matches: 9. This CDR3 reads CASGETGVDEKLFF. In DNA form, the CDR3 reads TGTGCCAGCGGGGAAACAGGGGTTGATGAAAAACTGTTTTTT.